This TCR beta chain was sequenced during a study of cytomegalovirus exposure and HLA in healthy donors. 60 Vbeta and 13 Jbeta primers were used in PCR. Clones were sequenced by immunoSEQ multiplex PCR, and TCRdb holds only the in-frame ones, with some missing. This table holds some 200,000 clones, 9.5% found once. This clone was seen a few times. Its antigen remains unidentified. Unmatched junction bases numbered 14, after V lost 6 bases and J lost 10 bases. The CDR3 runs 16 residues. The germline V gene encodes CDR1 WNHNN and CDR2 SYGVQD (reference sequence). Study-wide points: Sequencing depth roughly uniform across donors was assumed in presence/absence analyses. Analyzed later, association rates of TCRs varied across HLA loci, with DRB1 most and HLA-C fewest. According to an earlier analysis, most TCR beta V segments yielded productive rearrangements about 90% or about 30% of the time.

Healthy individuals who donated bone marrow served as the donors. The specimen was PBMCs. The origin of this receptor is a woman aged 30 to 39 in good health and CMV-seropositive. The rearrangement joins TRBV10-1 to TRBJ2-1; 11 nucleotides match TRBD2. The CDR3 bases are TGCGCCAGCAGAGCGGGAACTAGCGGGAGAGGTGGAGAGCAGTTCTTC. Protein product: CASRAGTSGRGGEQFF.